This TCR beta chain was observed in a study of CD8+ T cells in alopecia areata. The CDR3 consists of 14 residues. CDR1 SGHDT and CDR2 YYEEEE come from the germline V gene. V lost 3 bases and J lost 3; bases outside the gene matches: 5. It was cDNA, reverse transcribed from extracted RNA, that served as the sequencing template. The method was immunoSEQ multiplex PCR; TCRdb's version includes in-frame clones alone and lacks a portion of them. The repertoire holds 98,000 or so clones, about 60% seen once, with 20% to 30% in the top ten. The TCR was taken from a human donor with alopecia areata. The specimen sequenced was NKG2D-low CD8+ T cells sorted from blood. This rearrangement joins TRBV5-6 to TRBJ2-5, with TRBD1 identical over 7 bases. The CDR3 loop is CASSSRQGKETQYF. For the CDR3, the DNA is TGTGCCAGCAGCTCAAGACAGGGAAAAGAGACCCAGTACTTC. The full variable domain, in which reference TRBV5-6 and TRBJ2-5 provide the parts outside the CDR3, is DAGVTQSPTHLIKTRGQQVTLRCSPKSGHDTVSWYQQALGQGPQFIFQYYEEEERQRGNFPDRFSGHQFPNYSSELNVNALLLGDSALYLCASSSRQGKETQYFGPGTRLLVL.